The clone carrying this T cell receptor (beta chain) has a handful of counts. This record comes from a study of T cells in Graves' hyperthyroidism and ophthalmopathy. Diagnoses were made from clinical symptoms, serum measures (thyroxine and TRAb), thyroid ultrasound and orbital computed tomography. The blood specimen was taken at initial hyperthyroidism diagnosis, before any ophthalmopathy symptoms. V was cut by 0 bases and J by 4 bases, with 17 bases left in between. The CDR3 has 17 residues. Germline CDR1 MGHRA, CDR2 YSYEKL. TCR beta CDR3 regions were amplified from RNA transcripts. During a first-round RT-PCR of the TCR CDR3, the HTBI primer set was used. One entry per CDR3 protein, called by TCRdb with MiXCR from the multiplex PCR reads. Here the sample spans approximately 370,000 distinct CDR3 sequences, roughly a sixth being singletons.

The receptor was isolated from a woman in her twenties or thirties with Graves' hyperthyroidism that later progressed to Graves' ophthalmopathy. Sequences were obtained from blood. The chain is built from TRBV4-1 and TRBJ2-3, with D tentatively TRBD1 (5 bases). The CDR3 DNA reads as TGCGCCAGCAGCCAAGAACCCCCCTCGACAGCGTCAGATACGCAGTATTTT. Translating it yields CASSQEPPSTASDTQYF.